This T cell receptor beta chain emerged from a study of OX40 agonist ivuxolimab in advanced cancers. On the study more broadly: Dose-escalation patients' cancers were hepatocellular carcinoma, melanoma, renal cell or head and neck cancer. Subjects had a mean age of around 60 years, with a range of about 23 to 90; approximately 83% were male. General study findings and limits: CD4+ and CD8+ blood T cells expanded clonally by week 6 at 0.1 to 3.0 mg/kg.

A single count supports this clone. The antigen remains undetermined. Collection of blood occurred at baseline, at cycle 4 day 1, and at cycle 7 day 1. This CDR3 has 17 residues. Unmatched junction bases numbered 9, after V lost 0 bases and J lost 3 bases. Germline loops: CDR1 SGHTA, CDR2 FQGNSA. Method: immunoSEQ multiplex PCR; TCRdb's copy keeps in-frame clones and lacks some. The table records more than 9,000 clones, about three quarters of them present only once. This sequence joins TRBV7-2 and TRBJ2-5; 8 bases are shared with TRBD2. The sequencing here drew on CD4+ or CD8+ T cells sorted from blood, taken in a trial of the OX40 agonist ivuxolimab. This clonotype was sampled from an adult with an advanced solid tumor such as melanoma, head and neck, liver or kidney cancer. The CDR3 sequence: CASSLALLTSEEETQYF. CDR3 coding DNA: TGTGCCAGCAGCTTAGCGCTGTTGACTAGCGAAGAAGAGACCCAGTACTTC.